This T cell receptor beta chain was retrieved from a study of human T cells and chemical hapten exposure. For the study at large: The study lasted roughly 26 weeks, and patients were dosed weekly with diphenylcyclopropenone on the scalp throughout.

TCRdb re-analysed the RACE reads in MiXCR, keeping a single row per CDR3 protein. The sample has tens of thousands of distinct CDR3 sequences; around 15% are singletons. This clonotype has a handful of counts. Time point given: pre-sensitization, week 0. Described treatment: therapeutic diphenylcyclopropenone sensitization with weekly scalp DPC. The V end lost 5 bases, the J end lost 4 bases, and 17 bases lay between the germline ends. This CDR3 has 15 residues. Germline lookup yields CDR1 SGHVS and CDR2 FNYEAQ. The sequence derives from a woman between 45 and 65 years old with alopecia areata. Some clones in this sample may be carry-over from other donors' samples. Sequencing used whole blood, obtained in connection with sensitization to the hapten diphenylcyclopropenone (DPC). The rearrangement links TRBV7-6 to TRBJ2-5, with D tentatively TRBD1 or TRBD2 (5 bases each). CDR3 coding DNA: TGTGCCAGCAGCGGTACCGGGACGGGGTCAGAGACCCAGTACTTC. The encoded protein is CASSGTGTGSETQYF.